This T cell receptor beta chain was profiled in a study of shared clonotypes between healthy human individuals. Study results and caveats: Incomplete sequencing of sorted subsets was indicated by rarefaction despite large depth.

This clone has only one observation. Its antigen remains unknown. Trimming stripped 1 base from V and 0 bases from J, with 8 bases between. CDR1 and CDR2 from the germline V gene are MNHNS and SASEGT. The CDR3 length is 15 residues. Terminally differentiated effector memory CD45RA+ cells were left out of the naive CD8 fraction, which was CD45RO-negative and positively selected for CCR7. Clones were read by immunoSEQ multiplex PCR, and TCRdb kept only the in-frame ones, dropping some. The table lists about 820,000 clones, almost 95% of them singletons. Specimen: naive CD8+ T cells sorted from blood. This chain links TRBV6-1 with TRBJ2-3; D call uncertain. This receptor was obtained from a man younger than 45 in good health. The CDR3 region is CASSEGILSTDTQYF. As DNA, the CDR3 is TGTGCCAGCAGTGAAGGAATTCTCAGCACAGATACGCAGTATTTT.